Shown below are 9 T cell receptor beta chains from a single sample sequenced in a study of T cells in Graves' hyperthyroidism and ophthalmopathy. Amplification of TCR beta CDR3 regions used RNA as the template. A first-round RT-PCR of the TCR CDR3 used the HTBI primer set. TCRdb independently ran MiXCR on the multiplex PCR reads; one entry per CDR3 protein. The sample holds hundreds of thousands of distinct CDR3 sequences, roughly 15% seen once. Sequencing used blood. Receptor source: a middle-aged woman with Graves' ophthalmopathy.

The V gene is TRBV6-5, the J gene TRBJ1-2; TRBD1 matches at 9 bases. J was trimmed by 7 bases and V by 2 bases; bases with no gene match: 2. Germline V gene lookup returns CDR1 MNHEY and CDR2 SVGAGI. The CDR3 has 13 amino acids. This chain's CDR3 is CASSYGTGFGYTF. The CDR3 region has the DNA TGTGCCAGCAGTTACGGGACAGGGTTTGGCTACACCTTC.

This clonotype was picked up a small number of times. The V call is TRBV18, the J call TRBJ1-1, with D uncertain. Trimming stripped 6 bases from V and 3 bases from J, with 11 bases between. The germline gives CDR1 KGHSH, CDR2 LQKENI. There are 13 residues in the CDR3. The CDR3 sequence is CASSLLSDTEAFF. CDR3 coding DNA: TGTGCCAGCTCCCTGCTCTCGGACACTGAAGCTTTCTTT.

This clonotype was found a few times. V and J are TRBV19 and TRBJ2-1, with TRBD2 matching 16 bases. The CDR3 length is 13 residues. V lost 10 bases, J lost 12 bases, and 6 bases stayed unmatched. The germline gives CDR1 LNHDA, CDR2 SQIVND (reference sequence). CDR3 nucleotide sequence: TGTGCCACCGGGACTAGCGGGAGGGCCGGGCAGTTCTTC. Residues: CATGTSGRAGQFF.

This clonotype has just a few counts. The chain recombines TRBV11-2 with TRBJ2-2, with D possibly TRBD1 on 6 matching bases. CDR1 and CDR2 from the germline V gene are SGHAT and FQNNGV. With 4 bases removed from V and 2 bases from J, the gap between germline ends came to 14 bases. CDR3 length equals 16 residues. In DNA, the CDR3 is TGTGCCAGCAGCTATACCGGGACAACCAACACCGGGGAGCTGTTTTTT. Protein sequence: CASSYTGTTNTGELFF. Complete variable domain (other parts from reference TRBV11-2 and TRBJ2-2): EAGVAQSPRYKIIEKRQSVAFWCNPISGHATLYWYQQILGQGPKLLIQFQNNGVVDDSQLPKDRFSAERLKGVDSTLKIQPAKLEDSAVYLCASSYTGTTNTGELFFGEGSRLTVL.

This clonotype was seen at least ten times. The chain couples TRBV7-2 to TRBJ2-7, with D perhaps TRBD1 (5 bases). Germline loops: CDR1 SGHTA, CDR2 FQGNSA. V was cut by 1 base and J by 4 bases, with 11 bases left in between. This CDR3 comprises 14 residues. CDR3 sequence reads: CASSLVPQGYEQYF. CDR3 bases: TGTGCCAGCAGCTTAGTGCCCCAGGGTTACGAGCAGTACTTC.

This clonotype was counted ten times or more. This sequence joins TRBV11-3 and TRBJ2-2, with TRBD2 matching 9 bases. The ends lost 5 bases at V and 14 bases at J; junction bases unmatched: 12. CDR3 length: 14 residues. CDR1 SGHNT and CDR2 YENEEA come from the germline V gene. The CDR3 DNA follows: TGTGCCAGCAGCCAAGACCCCGGGACTAGCAAACTGTTTTTT. Encoded protein: CASSQDPGTSKLFF.

This clonotype showed up many times. In nucleotides, the CDR3 is TGCAGTGCTGAAAAAGCGGGGGATGCCTACGAGCAGTACTTC. Translated, it gives CSAEKAGDAYEQYF. The J gene is TRBJ2-7, the V gene TRBV20-1; 8 bases fit TRBD2. The CDR3 is 14 amino acids. Germline V gives CDR1 DFQATT, CDR2 SNEGSKA (reference sequence). With 5 bases clipped from V and 2 bases from J, the junction kept 8 bases outside the gene matches.

This clonotype was found many times. The chain recombines TRBV6-1 with TRBJ2-5, with D hard to call. This CDR3 is built from 13 residues. Trimming took off 8 bases at V and 0 bases at J, with 10 bases between the two ends. Looked up from germline, CDR1 is MNHNS and CDR2 is SASEGT. CDR3 in amino acids: CASGVKNQETQYF. The CDR3, as DNA: TGTGCCAGCGGGGTTAAGAACCAAGAGACCCAGTACTTC.

This clonotype was picked up many times. The V and J genes are TRBV4-3 and TRBJ1-2; 9 bases align to TRBD1. This CDR3 has 16 amino acids. Trimming cost V 0 bases and J 8 bases; bases outside gene matches: 10. The germline gives CDR1 LGHNA, CDR2 YSLEER. The CDR3 DNA is TGCGCCAGCAGCCAAGAAAGGGACAGGGTGGTAGAGGGCTACACCTTC. This codes for CASSQERDRVVEGYTF.